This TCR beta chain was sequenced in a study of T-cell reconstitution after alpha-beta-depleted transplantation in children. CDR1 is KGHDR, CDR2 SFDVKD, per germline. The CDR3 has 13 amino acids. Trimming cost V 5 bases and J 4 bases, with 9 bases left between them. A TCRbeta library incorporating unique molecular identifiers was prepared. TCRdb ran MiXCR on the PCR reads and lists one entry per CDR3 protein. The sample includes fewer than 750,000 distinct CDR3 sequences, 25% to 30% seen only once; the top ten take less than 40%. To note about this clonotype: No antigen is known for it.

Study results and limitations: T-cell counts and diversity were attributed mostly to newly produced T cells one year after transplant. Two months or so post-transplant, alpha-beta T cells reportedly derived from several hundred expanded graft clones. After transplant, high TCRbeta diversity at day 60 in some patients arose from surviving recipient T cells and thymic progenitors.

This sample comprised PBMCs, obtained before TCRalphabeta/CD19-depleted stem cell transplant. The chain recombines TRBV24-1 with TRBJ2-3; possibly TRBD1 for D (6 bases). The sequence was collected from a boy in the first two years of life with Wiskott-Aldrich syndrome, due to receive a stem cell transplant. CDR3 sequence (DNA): TGTGCCACCAGTGGTCCAGGGGCAGATACGCAGTATTTT. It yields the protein CATSGPGADTQYF.